In this sample, the clone carrying this TCR beta chain turned up a few times. Its antigen is still unknown. With V trimmed by 8 bases and J by 0 bases, 3 bases remained unmatched. The germline gives CDR1 MNHEY, CDR2 SVGEGT. The CDR3 is made up of 13 amino acids. Template switching with 5'RACE generated the TCR cDNA and added a universal primer site and UMIs. TCRdb passed the 5' RACE reads through MiXCR, listing each CDR3 protein once. The sample lists about 340,000 distinct CDR3 sequences; around 13% were seen once. This sample is drawn from a study of T cells after yellow fever vaccination. Across the whole study: Those fractions that held only low numbers of cells were prepared using the SMART-Seq v4 Ultra Low Input RNA kit. General study findings and limits: Weaker, the secondary response peaked sooner, at day 5 versus 15. A large majority of primary-vaccination clones showed up again after the booster (around 96% CD4, about 87% CD8).

The sample in question was CD4+ T cells sorted from PBMCs, obtained 15 days after the yellow fever booster vaccination. The receptor was derived from a man aged 18 to 30 who received the YFV17D yellow fever vaccine. The rearrangement joins TRBV6-2 or TRBV6-3 to TRBJ2-7, with TRBD2 identical over 8 bases. The CDR3, as DNA: TGTGCCAGCCGGGGGGGCCTCTCCTACGAGCAGTACGTC. Protein: CASRGGLSYEQYV.